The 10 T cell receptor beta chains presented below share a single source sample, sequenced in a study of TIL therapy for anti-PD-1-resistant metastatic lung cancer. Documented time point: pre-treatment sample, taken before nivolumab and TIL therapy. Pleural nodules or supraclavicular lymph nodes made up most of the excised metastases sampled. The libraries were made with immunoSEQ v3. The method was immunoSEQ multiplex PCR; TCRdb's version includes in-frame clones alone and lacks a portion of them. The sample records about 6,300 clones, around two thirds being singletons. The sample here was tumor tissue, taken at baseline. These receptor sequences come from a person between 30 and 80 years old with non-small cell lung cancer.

This chain's CDR3 is CASSSCRPNHPASGNTIYF. DNA of the CDR3: TGTGCCAGCAGCTCCTGCCGGCCCAACCACCCTGCCTCTGGAAACACCATATATTTT. The chain combines TRBV12-1 with TRBJ1-3. TRBV12-1 is deemed a pseudogene. The CDR3 is made up of 19 amino acids.

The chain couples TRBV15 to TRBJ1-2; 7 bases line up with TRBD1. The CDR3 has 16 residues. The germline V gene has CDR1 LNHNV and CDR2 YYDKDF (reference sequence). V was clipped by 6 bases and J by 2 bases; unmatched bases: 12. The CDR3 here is CATRSGQPLLNYGYTF. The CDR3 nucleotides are TGTGCCACCAGGTCGGGACAGCCACTTCTAAACTATGGCTACACCTTC.

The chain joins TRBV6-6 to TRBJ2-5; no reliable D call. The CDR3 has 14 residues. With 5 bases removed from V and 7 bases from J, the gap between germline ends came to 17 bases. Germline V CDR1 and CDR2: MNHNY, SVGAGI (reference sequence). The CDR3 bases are TGTGCCAGCAGTACCCTATCGACGCTGGGGACCCAGTACTTC. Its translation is CASSTLSTLGTQYF.

CDR3 residues: CASSEGDFGRETQYF. The CDR3 nucleotides are TGTGCCAGCAGTGAGGGGGACTTTGGACGGGAGACCCAGTACTTC. V usage is TRBV27 and J usage is TRBJ2-5, with D perhaps TRBD1 or TRBD2 (6 bases each). Trimming shortened V by 5 bases and J by 5 bases, and 18 bases separated the two germline ends. CDR3 size: 15 residues. Germline values: CDR1 MNHEY, CDR2 SMNVEV (reference sequence).

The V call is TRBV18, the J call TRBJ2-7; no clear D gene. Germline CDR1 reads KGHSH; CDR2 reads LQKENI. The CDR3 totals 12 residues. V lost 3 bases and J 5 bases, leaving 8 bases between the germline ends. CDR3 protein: CASSPLRNEQYF. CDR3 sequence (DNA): TGTGCCAGCTCACCTCTAAGGAACGAGCAGTACTTC.

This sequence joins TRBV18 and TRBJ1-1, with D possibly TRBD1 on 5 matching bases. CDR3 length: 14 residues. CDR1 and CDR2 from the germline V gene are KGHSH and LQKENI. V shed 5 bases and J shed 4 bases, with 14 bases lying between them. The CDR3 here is CASSTKGLGTEAFF. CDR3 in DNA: TGTGCCAGCTCAACCAAGGGGCTGGGCACTGAAGCTTTCTTT.

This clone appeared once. The DNA of the CDR3 is TGCGCCAGCAGCTTGGGTCACGGAGGACAGGGGGGTTTCTACACCTTC. This encodes CASSLGHGGQGGFYTF. The genes are TRBV5-1 and TRBJ1-2, with 10 bases that match TRBD1. The CDR3 has 16 residues. The trim removed 0 bases at V and 10 bases at J, leaving 12 bases unmatched. Germline CDR1 reads SGHRS; CDR2 reads YFSETQ.

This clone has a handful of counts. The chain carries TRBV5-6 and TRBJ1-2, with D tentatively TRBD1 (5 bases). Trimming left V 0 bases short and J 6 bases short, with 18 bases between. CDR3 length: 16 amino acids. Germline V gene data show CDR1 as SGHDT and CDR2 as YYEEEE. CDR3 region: CASSLAVGQEVDGYTF. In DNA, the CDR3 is TGTGCCAGCAGCTTGGCGGTGGGGCAGGAGGTCGATGGCTACACCTTC.

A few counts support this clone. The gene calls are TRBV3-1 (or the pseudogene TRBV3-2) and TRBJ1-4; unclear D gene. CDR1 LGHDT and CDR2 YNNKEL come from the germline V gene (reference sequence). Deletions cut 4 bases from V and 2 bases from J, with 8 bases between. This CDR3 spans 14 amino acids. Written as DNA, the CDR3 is TGTGCCAGCAGCCGTCAAGTGACTAATGAAAAACTGTTTTTT. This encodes CASSRQVTNEKLFF.

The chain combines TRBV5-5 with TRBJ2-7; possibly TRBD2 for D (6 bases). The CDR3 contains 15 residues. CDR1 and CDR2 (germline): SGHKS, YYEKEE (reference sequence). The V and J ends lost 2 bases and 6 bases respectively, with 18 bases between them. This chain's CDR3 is CASSFNRDWSREQYF. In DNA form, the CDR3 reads TGTGCCAGCAGCTTCAACCGGGACTGGTCCCGCGAGCAGTACTTC. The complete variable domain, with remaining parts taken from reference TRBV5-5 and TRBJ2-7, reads DAGVTQSPTHLIKTRGQQVTLRCSPISGHKSVSWYQQVLGQGPQFIFQYYEKEERGRGNFPDRFSARQFPNYSSELNVNALLLGDSALYLCASSFNRDWSREQYFGPGTRLTVT.